This TCR beta chain derives from a study of T cells in Graves' hyperthyroidism and ophthalmopathy (dated by TCRdb to the late 2010s). The study in broad terms: Peripheral blood samples were taken at the time of initial diagnosis, prior to any treatment. To identify distinguishing TCR V-J signatures, a discovery cohort of 95 to 100 patients was used, comprising some 43 with Graves' ophthalmopathy and some 60 with stable Graves' hyperthyroidism. Prospective prediction of ophthalmopathy was tested in an independent validation cohort consisting of some 19 hyperthyroidism patients and around 16 patients who later progressed to ophthalmopathy. The 85 to 100 discovery patients were divided at random into training and test sets in a 7:3 ratio. The study also compared thyroid tissue and blood T-cell repertoires from a handful of Graves' hyperthyroidism patients. Once sampling was done, hyperthyroidism patients were given methimazole at a starting dose of 30 mg daily, whereas ophthalmopathy patients were given high-dose intravenous methylprednisolone. TCR Vbeta CDR3 sequencing of some 140 peripheral blood samples (over 40 ophthalmopathy, about 80 hyperthyroidism and about 17 progressor patients) is reported in the paper. The study at large found these results: Ophthalmopathy was separated from stable hyperthyroidism by a 13 V-J signature model, with over 85% sensitivity and about 81% specificity obtained in cross-validation and 80%/75% obtained in testing. Blood samples also contained most of the expanded thyroid clonotypes (frequency above 0.001), which suggests that blood repertoires may reflect thyroid immune responses. No statistical method was used to fix the sample size in advance, and group allocation was not hidden from the investigators. In validation, the model predicted progression to ophthalmopathy with 55% to 71% sensitivity and 72% to 85% specificity, a median of about 6 months before onset.

The germline V gene (reference sequence) sets CDR1 to LNHDA and CDR2 to SQIVND. The V end gives up 7 bases and the J end 6 bases, leaving 8 bases in the junction not matched to a gene. The CDR3 covers 14 residues, taking in both the cysteine and the phenylalanine. Only the CDR3 DNA stays, 42 bases, in frame from base 1. Stable Graves' hyperthyroidism was defined as no progression to ophthalmopathy during 18 months of follow-up. Hyperthyroidism patients were newly diagnosed, with disease duration under 2 months, and aged 18 to 65 years. The study excluded patients with uncontrolled infections, other autoimmune diseases, pregnancy or lactation. Clinical symptoms, serum thyroxine and TRAb, thyroid ultrasound, and orbital computed tomography formed the basis for the diagnoses. PBMCs were isolated from 8 to 10 ml of fresh peripheral blood by Ficoll-Paque density gradient centrifugation. Total RNA was extracted using Trizol reagent, and RNA quality was assessed on an Agilent 2100 Bioanalyzer.

The TCR beta CDR3 regions were amplified from the RNA transcripts. A first-round RT-PCR of the TCR CDR3 used the HTBI primer set with the Qiagen OneStep RT-PCR kit. Libraries were constructed in a second round of multiplex PCR, after which size selection and purification were performed. Sequencing of the libraries was done on an Illumina HiSeq2000 using paired-end 100 bp reads. The published analysis was carried out like this. SOAPnuke was used to process the raw data, removing reads that contained adapters or uncalled bases, had a mean Phred below 15, or lacked an exact match to the constant primer or identifier. COPE v1.2.5 was used to merge high-quality paired reads, and clonotypes were defined as unique nucleotide sequences. MiTCR v1.1 was used to align clonotypes to the IMGT TRBV, TRBD and TRBJ reference segments. Only V-J combinations with frequency above 0.0001, covering approximately 99% of repertoires, were analysed. The TCS score was defined as F50 (clonal expansion) divided by E x V (chaos), with BLOSUM62-based TCRdist calculated between CDR3 peptides within each V-J. Welch's t-statistics and random forest reduced 500 to 650 V-J features to around 14, which were used in a naive Bayes classifier (R e1071). TCRdb reprocessed the public reads (quality trimming at Q25 with fastp, clone calling with MiXCR) and kept in-frame beta chains. Rows are unified per CDR3 protein, each entry keeping the most common DNA and genes. The V and J calls and clone size are TCRdb's, not the authors'. Present in this sample are 400,000 to 550,000 distinct CDR3 sequences, around an eighth of which were seen just once. 15% to 20% of the sample belongs to the ten largest clones.

Remarks on this clonotype: The antigen this receptor binds is unknown. No base quality values were provided; no much bigger clone lies one nucleotide off.

Recombination joined TRBV19 with TRBJ2-4; the central 8 bases match TRBD2. The sequence was collected from a woman aged 18-35 years with Graves' hyperthyroidism. The source material was blood. The CDR3 has the sequence CASTLGGTRNIQYF. The bases are TGTGCCAGTACCCTCGGCGGGACTAGAAACATTCAGTACTTC.